A single sample gave rise to the 27 T cell receptor beta chains below, sequenced in a study of blood T cell repertoires in COVID-19. Produced via immunoSEQ multiplex PCR; TCRdb's table is partial and in-frame only. The sample lists a few hundred thousand clones, around 84% occurring once. The sequencing input was peripheral blood. The receptors here all came from a woman under 30 with acute or convalescent COVID-19.

This clone came up a few times. The chain links TRBV2 to TRBJ2-1; D is possibly TRBD2 (5 bases). V was clipped by 6 bases and J by 7 bases, with 10 bases between them. This CDR3 spans 12 amino acids. The germline V gene encodes CDR1 SNHLY and CDR2 FYNNEI. CDR3 loop: CASSYTSNEQFF. In nucleotides, the CDR3 is TGTGCCAGCAGCTATACTAGTAATGAGCAGTTCTTC.

The chain carries TRBV6-6 and TRBJ2-7; 8 nucleotides line up with TRBD1. The length of the CDR3 is 16 residues. Germline CDR1 is MNHNY and CDR2 is SVGAGI (reference sequence). V was pared by 2 bases and J by 1 base, with 7 bases of the junction left unmatched. Here the CDR3 reads CASSYPRTGPSYEQYF. CDR3 DNA sequence: TGTGCCAGCAGTTACCCCCGGACAGGGCCTTCCTACGAGCAGTACTTC.

This clone was detected once. J is TRBJ2-7 and V is TRBV11-2; 7 bases match TRBD1. The CDR3 sequence is 13 residues long. Germline V lookup: CDR1 SGHAT, CDR2 FQNNGV. V lost 5 bases, J lost 9 bases, and 10 bases stayed unmatched. The CDR3 here is CASSPRQGKGQYF. The CDR3 coding sequence is TGTGCCAGCAGCCCACGACAGGGCAAAGGGCAGTACTTC.

The V and J genes are TRBV10-2 and TRBJ1-1; 7 positions agree with TRBD1. With 1 base clipped from V and 1 base from J, the junction kept 3 bases outside the gene matches. Per the germline V gene, CDR1 is WSHSY and CDR2 is SAAADI. The CDR3 length is 15 residues. The CDR3 nucleotides read TGCGCCAGCAGTGAGTATCGGACAGGGAACACTGAAGCTTTCTTT. Translation: CASSEYRTGNTEAFF.

The chain joins TRBV6-2 or TRBV6-3 to TRBJ1-5; the D gene is possibly TRBD1 (6 bases). Germline V gene lookup returns CDR1 MNHEY and CDR2 SVGEGT. This CDR3 is built from 18 residues. V lost 0 bases to trimming and J lost 0 bases, with 15 bases between them. CDR3 sequence reads: CASSYSIADRHSNQPQHF. CDR3 DNA: TGTGCCAGCAGTTACTCGATTGCGGACAGACATAGCAATCAGCCCCAGCATTTT.

The CDR3: CASSYVTGVAGQETQYF. The DNA for the CDR3 is TGTGCCAGCAGTTACGTCACCGGAGTAGCGGGACAAGAGACCCAGTACTTC. The genes are TRBV6-2 or TRBV6-3 and TRBJ2-5; 8 nucleotides line up with TRBD2. This CDR3 region has 17 residues. V lost 2 bases to trimming and J lost 2 bases; unmatched junction nucleotides: 10. Looked up from germline, CDR1 is MNHEY and CDR2 is SVGEGT.

The chain uses TRBV19 and TRBJ2-3; possible D gene TRBD1, 6 bases. Germline V gene lookup returns CDR1 LNHDA and CDR2 SQIVND (reference sequence). This CDR3 contains 14 residues. With 4 bases removed from V and 0 bases from J, the gap between germline ends came to 8 bases. The CDR3 bases are TGTGCCAGTAGTACGCAGGGGAGCACAGATACGCAGTATTTT. Its translation is CASSTQGSTDTQYF.

The gene calls are TRBV11-2 and TRBJ2-5; 10 nucleotides match TRBD1. The CDR3 is 15 amino acids. Germline CDR1 is SGHAT and CDR2 is FQNNGV. After removal of 1 base from V and 1 base from J, the junction contained 0 bases not matched to a gene. The CDR3 DNA reads TGTGCCAGCAGCTTAGGGGACAGGGGCCAAGAGACCCAGTACTTC. It is translated as CASSLGDRGQETQYF.

The V call is TRBV6-5, the J call TRBJ1-1; weak D call: TRBD1 (6 bases). Germline loops: CDR1 MNHEY, CDR2 SVGAGI. The CDR3 covers 15 residues. Trimming shortened V by 10 bases and J by 3 bases, and 21 bases separated the two germline ends. The CDR3 here is CATARALRGYTEAFF. The DNA for the CDR3 is TGTGCCACCGCGAGGGCCCTCAGGGGATACACTGAAGCTTTCTTT.

A single count supports this clone. Other DNA sequences in the sample encode the same CDR3. This chain joins TRBV19 and TRBJ2-1; 9 bases align to TRBD2. With 3 bases clipped from V and 9 bases from J, the junction kept 6 bases outside the gene matches. Germline CDR1 LNHDA, CDR2 SQIVND (reference sequence). The CDR3 is made up of 14 amino acids. This CDR3 is CASSIAGGPGEQFF. Here the CDR3 DNA reads TGTGCCAGTAGTATTGCGGGAGGGCCGGGTGAGCAGTTCTTC.

The chain is built from TRBV11-3 and TRBJ1-5; D remains unclear. V was trimmed by 5 bases and J by 2 bases, leaving 16 bases between them. The V gene's germline CDR1 is SGHNT and CDR2 YENEEA. This CDR3 comprises 16 residues. Written as DNA, the CDR3 is TGTGCCAGCAGCCCCAGGTGGATTCGTGGCAATCAGCCCCAGCATTTT. It yields the protein CASSPRWIRGNQPQHF.

The chain combines TRBV19 with TRBJ1-1, with a tentative D call TRBD1 (6 bases). The CDR3 spans 14 residues. In germline, CDR1 is LNHDA, CDR2 SQIVND (reference sequence). Trimming took off 3 bases at V and 4 bases at J, with 12 bases between the two ends. The CDR3 bases are TGTGCCAGTAGTATTGTCTCAGGGGCCACTGAAGCTTTCTTT. Protein sequence: CASSIVSGATEAFF.

The CDR3 here is CASSLGNGGGYTF. As DNA, the CDR3 is TGTGCCAGCAGCTTAGGGAACGGGGGTGGCTACACCTTC. The V gene is TRBV7-2, the J gene TRBJ1-2; tentative D call: TRBD1 (5 bases). Germline V CDR1 and CDR2: SGHTA, FQGNSA. Trimming took 1 base from V and 7 from J, leaving 10 bases between them. The CDR3 contains 13 residues.

The V gene is TRBV3-1 (or the pseudogene TRBV3-2), the J gene TRBJ2-1; 7 bases agree with TRBD2. Germline assignment: CDR1 LGHDT and CDR2 YNNKEL (reference sequence). V dropped 2 bases and J dropped 7; count of bases not matched to a gene: 14. The length of the CDR3 is 17 residues. The CDR3 sequence: CASSQQIGTTAYNEQFF. The CDR3 DNA is TGTGCCAGCAGCCAACAGATCGGGACTACTGCGTATAATGAGCAGTTCTTC.

J is TRBJ1-6 and V is TRBV5-8; the D is unclear. The CDR3 has 14 amino acids. The germline V and J ends were trimmed by 3 bases and 3 bases, with 7 bases remaining between them. Germline assignment: CDR1 SGHTS and CDR2 YDEGEE. CDR3: CASSWSGYNSPLHF. CDR3 in DNA: TGTGCCAGCAGCTGGAGCGGCTATAATTCACCCCTCCACTTT.

The chain carries TRBV6-1 and TRBJ1-5; no firm D call. Trimming stripped 1 base from V and 4 bases from J, with 8 bases between. Looked up from germline, CDR1 is MNHNS and CDR2 is SASEGT. The CDR3 totals 14 residues. In nucleotides, the CDR3 is TGTGCCAGCAGTGAAGTCTCGTATAATCAGCCCCAGCATTTT. Translation gives CASSEVSYNQPQHF.

The genes are TRBV7-2 and TRBJ1-2; no reliable D call. Germline assignment: CDR1 SGHTA and CDR2 FQGNSA. Trimming removed 5 bases from V and 4 bases from J, with 20 bases in between. The CDR3 runs to 16 residues. In DNA, the CDR3 is TGTGCCAGCAGCAAGCAAGCGGGTGGATCCGGCTATGGCTACACCTTC. It specifies CASSKQAGGSGYGYTF. The variable domain in full, with the rest retrieved from reference TRBV7-2 and TRBJ1-2, is GAGVSQSPSNKVTEKGKDVELRCDPISGHTALYWYRQSLGQGLEFLIYFQGNSAPDKSGLPSDRFSAERTGGSVSTLTIQRTQQEDSAVYLCASSKQAGGSGYGYTFGSGTRLTVV.

The chain links TRBV4-3 to TRBJ2-7; the match to TRBD1 covers 9 bases. CDR1 and CDR2 from the germline V gene are LGHNA and YSLEER. Unmatched junction bases numbered 8, after V lost 2 bases and J lost 3 bases. The CDR3 totals 16 residues. The CDR3 reads CASSQHFPGQGYEQYF. The CDR3 nucleotides read TGCGCCAGCAGCCAACACTTCCCGGGACAGGGCTACGAGCAGTACTTC.

The J gene is TRBJ2-7, the V gene TRBV7-2; 10 bases are shared with TRBD2. The length of the CDR3 is 17 residues. With V trimmed by 1 base and J by 5 bases, 11 bases remained unmatched. Germline CDR1 is SGHTA and CDR2 is FQGNSA. The CDR3 DNA sequence: TGTGCCAGCAGCTTAGTTCTAGCGGGAGCCCCAGGTCACGAGCAGTACTTC. It encodes CASSLVLAGAPGHEQYF.

V usage is TRBV7-9 and J usage is TRBJ1-2; 8 positions agree with TRBD1. Unmatched junction bases numbered 14, after V lost 6 bases and J lost 5 bases. The CDR3 totals 16 residues. In germline, CDR1 is SEHNR, CDR2 FQNEAQ (reference sequence). The CDR3 reads CASSGGQGHSSYGYTF. The CDR3 region has the DNA TGTGCCAGCAGTGGAGGACAGGGACATTCCTCTTATGGCTACACCTTC.

V usage is TRBV6-4 and J usage is TRBJ2-1; 7 nucleotides align to TRBD1. Germline V lookup: CDR1 MRHNA, CDR2 SNTAGT. With 0 bases clipped from V and 5 bases from J, the junction kept 7 bases outside the gene matches. The CDR3 totals 16 residues. CDR3 in DNA: TGTGCCAGCAGTGACTCGAACAGGGGTGCGCACAATGAGCAGTTCTTC. It encodes CASSDSNRGAHNEQFF.

The V call is TRBV29-1, the J call TRBJ2-3, with TRBD2 identical over 11 bases. The length of the CDR3 is 19 residues. Unmatched junction bases numbered 17, after V lost 3 bases and J lost 3 bases. Germline CDR1 is SQVTM and CDR2 is ANQGSEA. CDR3 coding DNA: TGCAGCGTTGAGTCCGACCTGACCTTTAGCGGGAGGGAAACAGATACGCAGTATTTT. Translation: CSVESDLTFSGRETDTQYF.

The chain combines TRBV2 with TRBJ1-1; D remains ambiguous. The germline V and J ends were trimmed by 7 bases and 11 bases, with 23 bases remaining between them. In germline, CDR1 is SNHLY, CDR2 FYNNEI. This CDR3 comprises 14 residues. CDR3: CASIRTEASSGAFF. The CDR3, as DNA: TGTGCCAGCATTCGGACGGAAGCTTCTTCGGGGGCTTTCTTT.

This clone was counted a single time. The chain carries TRBV7-3 and TRBJ2-1, with a tentative D call TRBD2 (5 bases). Looked up from germline, CDR1 is SGHTA and CDR2 is FQGTGA. The CDR3 extends over 13 amino acids. The V end lost 6 bases, the J end lost 12 bases, and 18 bases lay between the germline ends. The CDR3 region has the DNA TGTGCCAGCAGTCGAGAAAGCGGCCGCCGGCAGTTCTTC. Encoded protein: CASSRESGRRQFF.

This chain joins TRBV28 and TRBJ2-1; D not certain. The V end was cut by 2 bases, the J end by 9 bases, with 11 bases between. CDR1 MDHEN and CDR2 SYDVKM come from the germline V gene. The CDR3 runs 13 residues. The CDR3, as DNA: TGTGCCAGCAGTTTAACCCTGTCTAGTGAGCAGTTCTTC. Translation gives CASSLTLSSEQFF.

In DNA form, the CDR3 reads TGTGCCAGCAGCTTAGCCCCCCTTTGGCGGGAGCCCTACGAGCAGTACTTC. It translates to CASSLAPLWREPYEQYF. This chain links TRBV11-2 with TRBJ2-7, with 7 bases fitting TRBD2. The germline V gene encodes CDR1 SGHAT and CDR2 FQNNGV. The CDR3 sequence is 17 residues long. V trimming: 1 base; J trimming: 2 bases; junction bases outside the gene matches: 11.

The chain combines TRBV9 with TRBJ2-7, with D possibly TRBD1 on 5 matching bases. This CDR3 is 15 amino acids long. CDR1 is SGDLS, CDR2 YYNGEE, per germline. Deletions cut 2 bases from V and 5 bases from J, with 17 bases between. CDR3 protein: CASSVNNQGFHEQYF. The DNA for the CDR3 is TGTGCCAGCAGCGTCAATAATCAGGGTTTCCACGAGCAGTACTTC.